The text below deals with one T cell receptor (beta chain). The record originates from a study of OX40 agonist ivuxolimab in advanced cancers. The CDR3 covers 14 residues. V was shortened by 6 bases and J by 0 bases, with 11 bases between the two germline ends. Germline-derived CDR1 and CDR2 are LNHNV and YYDKDF (reference sequence). Clones were read by immunoSEQ multiplex PCR, and TCRdb kept only the in-frame ones, dropping some. The table lists tens of thousands of clones, roughly 84% of them singletons. The rearrangement joins TRBV15 to TRBJ2-5, with D tentatively TRBD2 (6 bases). The sequence came from an adult with an advanced solid tumor such as melanoma, head and neck, liver or kidney cancer. The sequenced sample was CD4+ or CD8+ T cells sorted from blood, obtained in a trial of the OX40 agonist ivuxolimab. Written as DNA, the CDR3 is TGTGCCACCAGGGAGGGGCTAAACCAAGAGACCCAGTACTTC. Its protein product is CATREGLNQETQYF.